The entry below gives a single T cell receptor beta chain sequence along with its context. The germline CDR1 and CDR2 sequences are SNHLY and FYNNEI. This CDR3 is 13 amino acids long. V was shortened by 8 bases and J by 2 bases, with 12 bases between the two germline ends. The sample belongs to a study of spatial heterogeneity in lung cancer. TCRdb independently ran MiXCR on the 5' RACE reads; one entry per CDR3 protein. Seen here are around 98,000 distinct CDR3 sequences, 15% to 20% observed once, and the top ten hold 21%. Time point reported: blood at routine non-recurrence follow-up after resection.

The chain employs TRBV2 and TRBJ1-1; D ambiguous. The sample consisted of PBMCs, taken at follow-up. The clonotype comes from a male donor with early-stage non-small cell lung cancer. The CDR3 sequence is CASESRRNTEAFF. As DNA, the CDR3 is TGTGCCAGCGAATCCCGGCGAAACACTGAAGCTTTCTTT.